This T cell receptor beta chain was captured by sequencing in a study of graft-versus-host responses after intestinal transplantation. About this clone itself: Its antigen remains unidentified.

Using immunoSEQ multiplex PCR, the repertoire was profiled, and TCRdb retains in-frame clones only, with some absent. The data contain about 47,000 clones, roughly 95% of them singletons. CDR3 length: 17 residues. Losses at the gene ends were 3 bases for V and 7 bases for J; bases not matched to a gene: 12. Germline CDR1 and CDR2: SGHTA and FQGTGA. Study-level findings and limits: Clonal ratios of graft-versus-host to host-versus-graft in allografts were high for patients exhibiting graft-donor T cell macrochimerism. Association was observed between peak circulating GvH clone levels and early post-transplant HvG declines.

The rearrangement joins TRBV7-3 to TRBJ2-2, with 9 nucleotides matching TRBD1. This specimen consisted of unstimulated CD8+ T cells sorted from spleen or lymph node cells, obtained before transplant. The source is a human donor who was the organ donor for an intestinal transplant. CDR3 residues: CASSFEHGTGQLGELFF. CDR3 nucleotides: TGTGCCAGCAGCTTTGAACACGGGACAGGGCAGCTCGGGGAGCTGTTTTTT.